These T cell receptor beta chains were read from a single sample in a study of blood T cell repertoires in COVID-19. Using immunoSEQ multiplex PCR, the repertoire was profiled, and TCRdb retains in-frame clones only, with some absent. The table has tens of thousands of clones, 70% to 90% seen once. Sequenced: peripheral blood. Receptors originate from a human donor in a cohort sampled during active COVID-19. The CDR3 runs from the conserved cysteine through the conserved F or W. A D gene is named only where the DNA matches it firmly. Not every row has a clone size; where given, it reads once, few, many or a size class.

V gene,J gene,D gene,clone size,CDR3 protein,CDR3 DNA
TRBV19,TRBJ2-7,TRBD2,few,CASSRGLAGGYEQYF,TGTGCCAGTAGTAGAGGACTAGCGGGAGGGTACGAGCAGTACTTC
TRBV7-3,TRBJ2-2,-,-,CASSSSGAGELFF,TGTGCCAGCAGCTCATCAGGGGCCGGGGAGCTGTTTTTT
TRBV5-1,TRBJ2-1,TRBD1,-,CASSLWGQGGNEQFF,TGCGCCAGCAGCTTATGGGGACAGGGGGGGAATGAGCAGTTCTTC
TRBV19,TRBJ2-1,-,-,CASRGQGRVNEQFF,TGTGCCAGTAGAGGGCAGGGGAGGGTAAATGAGCAGTTCTTC
TRBV3-1/TRBV3-2,TRBJ1-3,-,once,CASSYRYRSSGNTIYF,TGTGCCAGCAGCTATAGATATCGAAGCTCTGGAAACACCATATATTTT
TRBV6-5,TRBJ2-1,-,-,CASSYGLQYNEQFF,TGTGCCAGCAGTTACGGTCTACAGTACAATGAGCAGTTCTTC
TRBV7-2,TRBJ1-1,-,once,CASSLETGGGTEAFF,TGTGCCAGCAGCTTGGAGACAGGCGGGGGCACTGAAGCTTTCTTT
TRBV27,TRBJ2-7,TRBD2,-,CASSLYRGGYEQYF,TGTGCCAGCAGTTTATACCGCGGGGGCTACGAGCAGTACTTC
TRBV29-1,TRBJ1-2,TRBD1,-,CSVDGTGFYGYTF,TGCAGCGTTGACGGGACAGGTTTCTATGGCTACACCTTC
TRBV11-2,TRBJ2-5,-,-,CASSLVPGVATQYF,TGTGCCAGCAGCTTAGTTCCAGGGGTGGCTACCCAGTACTTC
TRBV7-6,TRBJ2-5,-,-,CASSRQKQGSQETQYF,TGTGCCAGCAGTCGACAAAAACAGGGCAGCCAAGAGACCCAGTACTTC
TRBV7-3,TRBJ2-3,TRBD2,-,CASSRSGGSTDTQYF,TGTGCCAGCAGTCGGTCCGGGGGGAGCACAGATACGCAGTATTTT
TRBV7-9,TRBJ1-4,TRBD1,once,CASSRDRGHEKLFF,TGTGCCAGCAGCCGGGACAGGGGGCATGAAAAACTGTTTTTT
TRBV7-9,TRBJ2-4,-,-,CASSPAGPAGNIQYF,TGTGCCAGCAGCCCCGCGGGTCCCGCAGGAAACATTCAGTACTTC
TRBV30,TRBJ1-2,TRBD1,-,CAWSRDRAPGYTF,TGTGCCTGGAGTCGAGACAGGGCCCCTGGCTACACCTTC
TRBV7-9,TRBJ1-4,TRBD1,-,CASRRGQAGEKLFF,TGTGCCAGCAGACGGGGACAGGCCGGAGAAAAACTGTTTTTT
TRBV7-6,TRBJ2-7,TRBD2,-,CASSLVREASPGEQYF,TGTGCCAGCAGCTTAGTCCGGGAGGCCTCCCCTGGTGAGCAGTACTTC
TRBV5-5,TRBJ2-7,-,-,CASSLVYSYEQYF,TGTGCCAGCAGCTTGGTCTACTCCTACGAGCAGTACTTC
TRBV7-2,TRBJ2-7,TRBD1,-,CASSMDRRISYEQYF,TGTGCCAGCAGCATGGACAGGAGAATATCCTACGAGCAGTACTTC
TRBV9,TRBJ2-1,-,-,CASSVDEDEQFF,TGTGCCAGCAGCGTAGATGAGGATGAGCAGTTCTTC
TRBV7-2,TRBJ2-7,TRBD1,-,CASSLATGVRHEQYF,TGTGCCAGCAGCTTAGCAACAGGGGTTCGGCACGAGCAGTACTTC
TRBV20-1,TRBJ1-5,-,-,CSASRPGVSNQPQHF,TGCAGTGCTAGTCGGCCGGGGGTAAGCAATCAGCCCCAGCATTTT
TRBV7-2,TRBJ2-7,TRBD1,-,CASSLGGWQGALYEQYF,TGTGCCAGCAGCTTAGGCGGGTGGCAGGGGGCCCTCTACGAGCAGTACTTC
TRBV29-1,TRBJ2-5,TRBD2,-,CSVWGGVTQYF,TGCAGCGTCTGGGGGGGAGTGACCCAGTACTTC
TRBV12-3/TRBV12-4,TRBJ1-2,-,-,CASSSFYGYTF,TGTGCCAGCAGTTCATTCTATGGCTACACCTTC
TRBV7-2,TRBJ1-2,-,-,CASSLDATGGYTF,TGTGCCAGCAGCTTAGACGCGACGGGTGGCTACACCTTC
TRBV5-1,TRBJ1-1,TRBD1,-,CASSLAPDRGDTEAFF,TGCGCCAGCAGCTTGGCCCCGGACAGGGGGGACACTGAAGCTTTCTTT
TRBV9,TRBJ1-1,-,-,CASSVGPGSTEAFF,TGTGCCAGCAGCGTAGGTCCGGGAAGTACCGAAGCTTTCTTT